The sequence of this T cell receptor (beta chain) was determined in a study of blood T cell repertoires in COVID-19. Study details: T cells, B-cell-depleted T cells, or PBMCs supplied cDNA or gDNA.

There are 18 residues in the CDR3. V was pared by 3 bases and J by 1 base, with 10 bases of the junction left unmatched. CDR1 is ENHRY and CDR2 is SYGVKD in the germline V gene. Per the original data handling: Amplification of reference gene primers provided the estimated nucleated cell counts. Some clones are missing from TCRdb's copy, which holds only in-frame ones; the method was immunoSEQ multiplex PCR. Clone size and V and J calls were adopted from that table, with D and trimming inferred from the DNA. Of roughly 80,000 clones in the sample, 65% to 85% are singletons; the top ten hold roughly 4%.

V usage is TRBV10-3 and J usage is TRBJ2-3; 10 bases match TRBD2. The sample comprised peripheral blood. The sequence was obtained from a man aged 50-60 years with acute or convalescent COVID-19. The DNA of the CDR3 is TGTGCCATCAGTGACCTAGCGGGAGTTGGAGGCGGCACAGATACGCAGTATTTT. Its protein is CAISDLAGVGGGTDTQYF.